A single sample is the source of the 24 T cell receptor beta chains below, sequenced in a study of OX40 agonist ivuxolimab in advanced cancers. The protocol was immunoSEQ multiplex PCR, while the TCRdb copy is restricted to in-frame clones and leaves out a portion. This table holds around 55,000 clones, roughly 87% found once. The starting material was CD4+ or CD8+ T cells sorted from blood, obtained in a trial of the OX40 agonist ivuxolimab. These receptors originate from an adult with an advanced solid tumor such as melanoma, head and neck, liver or kidney cancer.

The rearrangement links TRBV7-8 to TRBJ1-3; 9 bases align to TRBD1. V was pared by 5 bases and J by 4 bases, with 3 bases of the junction left unmatched. This CDR3 is built from 14 residues. CDR1 is SGHVS, CDR2 FQNEAQ, per germline. The CDR3 DNA is TGTGCCAGCAGCCCCGGACAGGGGGGAAACACCATATATTTT. Translated, it gives CASSPGQGGNTIYF.

The chain uses TRBV7-8 and TRBJ1-1, with TRBD1 identical over 7 bases. The J segment lost 3 bases and the V segment lost 7 bases, leaving 8 bases of the junction unmatched. The CDR3 is made up of 14 amino acids. The germline CDR1 and CDR2 sequences are SGHVS and FQNEAQ. This chain's CDR3 is CASTPSGTDTEAFF. The CDR3 region has the DNA TGTGCCAGCACCCCATCCGGGACAGACACTGAAGCTTTCTTT. The full variable domain, rest sourced from reference TRBV7-8 and TRBJ1-1, is GAGVSQSPRYKVAKRGQDVALRCDPISGHVSLFWYQQALGQGPEFLTYFQNEAQLDKSGLPSDRFFAERPEGSVSTLKIQRTQQEDSAVYLCASTPSGTDTEAFFGQGTRLTVV.

The chain uses TRBV12-5 and TRBJ1-1; TRBD1 aligns across 7 bases. The CDR3 contains 15 residues. Germline CDR1 and CDR2: LGHNT and FRNRAP. J was trimmed by 1 base and V by 5 bases; bases with no gene match: 7. As DNA, the CDR3 is TGTGCTAGTGGTATCGACAGGGTTCAGAACACTGAAGCTTTCTTT. Its protein is CASGIDRVQNTEAFF.

The V gene is TRBV5-6, the J gene TRBJ2-1, with 9 nucleotides matching TRBD2. The CDR3 has 15 amino acids. The germline V gene has CDR1 SGHDT and CDR2 YYEEEE. V shed 4 bases, J shed 5 bases, and the junction held 7 bases outside the gene matches. CDR3 DNA: TGTGCCAGCAGCCCGACTAGCGGACTCAACAATGAGCAGTTCTTC. Protein: CASSPTSGLNNEQFF.

V is TRBV13 and J is TRBJ2-7, with D possibly TRBD1 on 5 matching bases. V lost 4 bases and J lost 5, with 21 bases in between. The germline V gene has CDR1 PRHDT and CDR2 FYEKMQ (reference sequence). The CDR3 consists of 16 residues. The CDR3 DNA sequence: TGTGCCAGCAGCTCTAAACAGGACCTCACAGAGGACGAGCAGTACTTC. The encoded protein is CASSSKQDLTEDEQYF.

This chain uses TRBV6-5 with TRBJ2-5; maybe TRBD2 (7 bases). The CDR3 runs to 15 residues. Germline loops: CDR1 MNHEY, CDR2 SVGAGI. The V gene lost 0 bases and the J gene lost 4 bases, with 12 bases spanning the gap. CDR3 sequence (DNA): TGTGCCAGCAGTTACTCGGTGGGAGGGGGAGAGACCCAGTACTTC. Translated, it gives CASSYSVGGGETQYF.

This chain links TRBV5-6 with TRBJ1-1; a weak D match, TRBD1 (5 bases). This CDR3 is 14 amino acids long. V dropped 2 bases and J dropped 3 bases, with 11 bases sitting between them. Germline lookup yields CDR1 SGHDT and CDR2 YYEEEE. The CDR3 is CASSFAGTYTEAFF. The CDR3 DNA is TGTGCCAGCAGCTTTGCCGGGACTTACACTGAAGCTTTCTTT.

The CDR3: CASSFDGSSYNEQFF. The CDR3 nucleotides read TGTGCCAGCAGTTTCGACGGGAGCTCCTACAATGAGCAGTTCTTC. The chain joins TRBV27 to TRBJ2-1; tentative D call: TRBD2 (6 bases). CDR1 is MNHEY, CDR2 SMNVEV, per germline (reference sequence). V gave up 3 bases and J gave up 0 bases, with 9 bases separating them. The CDR3 sequence is 15 residues long.

This sequence joins TRBV6-5 and TRBJ2-1; D is unresolved. Deletions cut 8 bases from V and 2 bases from J, with 10 bases between. The length of the CDR3 is 13 residues. Germline V gene sequence: CDR1 MNHEY, CDR2 SVGAGI. Here the CDR3 DNA reads TGTGCCAGCTACCGTTCCCCCTACAATGAGCAGTTCTTC. It is translated as CASYRSPYNEQFF.

The chain couples TRBV28 to TRBJ2-1; TRBD2 agrees at 12 bases. Germline V gene data show CDR1 as MDHEN and CDR2 as SYDVKM. V shed 3 bases and J 7 bases; nucleotides not matched to a gene: 4. CDR3 length equals 15 residues. The CDR3 coding sequence is TGTGCCAGCAGTTTGACTAGCGGGAGTCGGAATGAGCAGTTCTTC. Translated, it gives CASSLTSGSRNEQFF.

This chain uses TRBV7-9 with TRBJ2-3; D remains ambiguous. Germline V gives CDR1 SEHNR, CDR2 FQNEAQ (reference sequence). V was cut by 2 bases and J by 6 bases, with 12 bases left in between. This CDR3 spans 14 amino acids. CDR3 protein: CASSLKGKLDTQYF. The DNA of the CDR3 is TGTGCCAGCAGCTTAAAAGGGAAACTGGATACGCAGTATTTT.

The chain uses TRBV2 and TRBJ2-1; a weak D match, TRBD1 (6 bases). Trimming shortened V by 5 bases and J by 7 bases, and 18 bases separated the two germline ends. The CDR3 extends over 15 amino acids. The germline V gene encodes CDR1 SNHLY and CDR2 FYNNEI. CDR3 in DNA: TGTGCCAGCAGTTACATGAGAGGGCAGGGGAATGAGCAGTTCTTC. This translates into CASSYMRGQGNEQFF.

The chain uses TRBV9 and TRBJ2-1; 9 nucleotides align to TRBD2. J gave up 7 bases and V 0 bases, and 11 bases lay outside the gene matches. The CDR3 length is 17 residues. Germline V gene data show CDR1 as SGDLS and CDR2 as YYNGEE. CDR3 sequence (DNA): TGTGCCAGCAGCGTAGGTATGGCTAGCGGGATAAGGAATGAGCAGTTCTTC. It yields the protein CASSVGMASGIRNEQFF.

The chain uses TRBV9 and TRBJ2-1, with 8 bases lining up with TRBD2. V was pared by 2 bases and J by 8 bases, with 6 bases of the junction left unmatched. This CDR3 contains 14 residues. CDR1 and CDR2 (germline): SGDLS, YYNGEE. This CDR3 is CASSVGRALHEQFF. CDR3 nucleotide sequence: TGTGCCAGCAGCGTCGGGAGGGCCCTCCATGAGCAGTTCTTC. Together with reference TRBV9 and TRBJ2-1, the CDR3 gives the full variable domain: DSGVTQTPKHLITATGQRVTLRCSPRSGDLSVYWYQQSLDQGLQFLIQYYNGEERAKGNILERFSAQQFPDLHSELNLSSLELGDSALYFCASSVGRALHEQFFGPGTRLTVL.

The chain is built from TRBV10-2 and TRBJ2-3; D uncertain. The CDR3 runs 15 residues. Germline V lookup: CDR1 WSHSY, CDR2 SAAADI. Deletions cut 1 base from V and 2 bases from J, with 10 bases between. The chain's CDR3 is CASSELITTTDTQYF. CDR3 coding DNA: TGCGCCAGCAGTGAGTTGATAACTACCACAGATACGCAGTATTTT.

This chain uses TRBV9 with TRBJ2-2; possibly TRBD2 for D (6 bases). Trimming removed 4 bases at V and 3 bases at J, with 10 bases between. CDR1 is SGDLS, CDR2 YYNGEE, per germline. The CDR3 contains 14 residues. This CDR3 reads CASSSWGDTGELFF. The CDR3, as DNA: TGTGCCAGCAGCTCATGGGGGGACACCGGGGAGCTGTTTTTT. Supplemented by reference TRBV9 and TRBJ2-2, the full variable domain reads DSGVTQTPKHLITATGQRVTLRCSPRSGDLSVYWYQQSLDQGLQFLIQYYNGEERAKGNILERFSAQQFPDLHSELNLSSLELGDSALYFCASSSWGDTGELFFGEGSRLTVL.

The rearrangement joins TRBV7-6 to TRBJ2-3, with a tentative D call TRBD2 (5 bases). Per germline, CDR1 SGHVS and CDR2 FNYEAQ. V lost 3 bases to trimming and J lost 0 bases, with 16 bases between them. The CDR3 has 17 amino acids. CDR3 nucleotide sequence: TGTGCCAGCAGCTTCGGTGCGGGTGTAACTAGCACAGATACGCAGTATTTT. Translating gives CASSFGAGVTSTDTQYF.

V usage is TRBV21-1 and J usage is TRBJ2-1; the table gives TRBD1 as D, unverified against the DNA. TRBV21-1 is described as a pseudogene. The CDR3 is 19 residues long. The DNA of the CDR3 is TGTGCCAGCAGCAACCCTTGGGGGCGGGAGGACAGGGGTTGGGATGAGCAGTTCTTC. Encoded protein: CASSNPWGREDRGWDEQFF.

This sequence joins TRBV28 and TRBJ1-1; the D gene is possibly TRBD1 (6 bases). The germline V gene encodes CDR1 MDHEN and CDR2 SYDVKM. Between the trimmed V and J ends, which lost 3 bases and 0 bases, there was a span of 17 bases. CDR3 length: 17 residues. CDR3 DNA: TGTGCCAGCAGTTTCCAACAGGGCGCAATAATGAACACTGAAGCTTTCTTT. Protein product: CASSFQQGAIMNTEAFF. Based on the CDR3 plus reference TRBV28 and TRBJ1-1, the full variable domain is DVKVTQSSRYLVKRTGEKVFLECVQDMDHENMFWYRQDPGLGLRLIYFSYDVKMKEKGDIPEGYSVSREKKERFSLILESASTNQTSMYLCASSFQQGAIMNTEAFFGQGTRLTVV.

This clone appeared once. The chain joins TRBV19 to TRBJ2-7, with a weak D call TRBD2 (6 bases). The CDR3 is 14 residues long. The ends were cut back, 4 bases at V and 5 bases at J, with 15 bases in the middle. Per the germline V gene, CDR1 is LNHDA and CDR2 is SQIVND (reference sequence). The CDR3 DNA reads as TGTGCCAGTAGTAGCGGGATCCACTTCAACGAGCAGTACTTC. Translated, it gives CASSSGIHFNEQYF.

The chain has TRBV13 and TRBJ2-7; D is unresolved. The CDR3 covers 15 residues. CDR1 is PRHDT, CDR2 FYEKMQ, per germline (reference sequence). The V end lost 0 bases, the J end lost 4 bases, and 13 bases lay between the germline ends. CDR3 sequence reads: CASSLGAPSRYEQYF. The CDR3, as DNA: TGTGCCAGCAGCTTAGGCGCACCCTCTAGGTACGAGCAGTACTTC.

This chain links TRBV5-1 with TRBJ2-1; D may be TRBD1 (5 bases). V lost 0 bases and J lost 8, with 21 bases in between. This CDR3 region has 17 residues. CDR1 is SGHRS and CDR2 is YFSETQ in the germline V gene. The CDR3 DNA reads TGCGCCAGCAGCTTGGCATCCCCCCGCCAGGGTGTACATGAGCAGTTCTTC. Amino acid sequence: CASSLASPRQGVHEQFF.

The chain couples TRBV30 to TRBJ1-6; D is unresolved. Germline V gene data show CDR1 as GTSNPN and CDR2 as SVGIG (reference sequence). Trimming took off 8 bases at V and 5 bases at J, with 13 bases between the two ends. The CDR3 runs 13 residues. The CDR3 sequence is CALLQPNNSPLHF. Here the CDR3 DNA reads TGTGCCCTTTTGCAGCCTAATAATTCACCCCTCCACTTT.

The chain joins TRBV27 to TRBJ2-5; maybe TRBD2 (5 bases). Germline V gives CDR1 MNHEY, CDR2 SMNVEV (reference sequence). The CDR3 is made up of 13 amino acids. V lost 3 bases and J lost 5, with 10 bases in between. CDR3 DNA: TGTGCCAGCAGTTTCGGGCTAGCTGAGACCCAGTACTTC. Protein product: CASSFGLAETQYF.